The 8 T cell receptor beta chains listed next were all sequenced from one sample in a study of STAT5B mutations in CD4+ large granular lymphocyte leukemia. Using immunoSEQ multiplex PCR, the repertoire was profiled, and TCRdb retains in-frame clones only, with some absent. The data contain roughly 48,000 clones, 70% of them seen just once; the ten biggest clones take up about 1.6%. Sequences were obtained from CD4+ T cells from blood buffy coats. The receptors originated from a human donor in good health.

The CDR3: CASSLERAGNTIYF. The CDR3 DNA is TGTGCCAGCAGCTTAGAACGGGCTGGAAACACCATATATTTT. This sequence joins TRBV7-2 and TRBJ1-3; D is unclear. The CDR3 sequence is 14 residues long. The germline CDR1 and CDR2 sequences are SGHTA and FQGNSA. Trimming shortened V by 1 base and J by 2 bases, and 6 bases separated the two germline ends.

This chain uses TRBV2 with TRBJ1-2; D unclear. Germline-derived CDR1 and CDR2 are SNHLY and FYNNEI. This CDR3 has 14 amino acids. Between the trimmed V and J ends, which lost 1 base and 5 bases, there was a span of 11 bases. The CDR3 nucleotides read TGTGCCAGCAGTGAAGTTGAGAGCTTATATGGCTACACCTTC. Residues: CASSEVESLYGYTF.

The J gene is TRBJ2-5, the V gene TRBV7-9; D not resolved. Germline-derived CDR1 and CDR2 are SEHNR and FQNEAQ (reference sequence). There are 13 residues in the CDR3. The V gene lost 3 bases and the J gene lost 5 bases, with 10 bases spanning the gap. The CDR3 loop reads CASSLAISETQYF. The CDR3 DNA reads as TGTGCCAGCAGCTTGGCCATCTCGGAGACCCAGTACTTC.

This clone was counted only a few times. The chain links TRBV7-8 to TRBJ1-6, with D maybe TRBD1 (6 bases). V was cut by 1 base and J by 5 bases, with 6 bases left in between. The germline V gene has CDR1 SGHVS and CDR2 FQNEAQ. The CDR3 length is 14 residues. CDR3 in DNA: TGTGCCAGCAGCTTAGGACAGGATAATTCACCCCTCCACTTT. This sequence encodes CASSLGQDNSPLHF.

This clone was observed a handful of times. This sequence joins TRBV5-6 and TRBJ1-5; 7 bases match TRBD1. The V segment lost 3 bases and the J segment 7 bases; nucleotides outside the gene matches: 7. Looked up from germline, CDR1 is SGHDT and CDR2 is YYEEEE. This CDR3 has 14 residues. Written as DNA, the CDR3 is TGTGCCAGCAGCTACAGGGGAGCAGGCCAGCCCCAGCATTTT. As protein: CASSYRGAGQPQHF.

The V call is TRBV11-3, the J call TRBJ2-2, with TRBD2 identical over 8 bases. This CDR3 is built from 13 residues. Germline V gene data show CDR1 as SGHNT and CDR2 as YENEEA. The ends lost 2 bases at V and 7 bases at J; junction bases unmatched: 0. The CDR3 reads CASSLREGGELFF. The DNA of the CDR3 is TGTGCCAGCAGCTTACGGGAGGGCGGGGAGCTGTTTTTT.

This chain links TRBV6-5 with TRBJ2-7; no clear D. Trimming took 5 bases from V and 3 from J, leaving 14 bases between them. Per germline, CDR1 MNHEY and CDR2 SVGAGI. This CDR3 is 14 amino acids long. CDR3 nucleotides: TGTGCCAGCAGTAGACTCGGGCCGAACTACGAGCAGTACTTC. The encoded protein is CASSRLGPNYEQYF.

This clone occurred a few times. The rearrangement joins TRBV2 to TRBJ2-3; TRBD2 agrees at 8 bases. Germline CDR1 SNHLY, CDR2 FYNNEI. The V and J ends lost 4 bases and 4 bases, in that order; junction bases with no gene match: 4. The length of the CDR3 is 14 residues. This chain's CDR3 is CASSVGGGSDTQYF. In nucleotides, the CDR3 is TGTGCCAGCAGTGTGGGCGGGGGGTCAGATACGCAGTATTTT.